This T cell receptor beta chain was recorded in a study of vaccination and CD4 T cells after COVID-19. Study in general: Post-COVID sampling occurred a median roughly 100 days after diagnosis (range 35 to 161). Controls had a CEFX pool, an HIV-1 Nef pool, or no peptide added.

To note about this clonotype: Its antigen remains unidentified.

Trimming pared 2 bases from V and 3 bases from J, leaving 10 bases between. The germline CDR1 and CDR2 sequences are MNHEY and SVGAGI. CDR3 length equals 14 residues. Treatment here: roughly nine-day PBMC culture with coronavirus spike peptide pools or control peptides (ViraFEST assay). Alongside around 9.7 IU/ml IL-2 and around 10 ug/ml peptide pools, PBMCs were cultured at two million per well. Once obtained from cultured CD4+ T cells, the DNA was sequenced using the Oncomine TCR Beta short-read assay. MiXCR, run by TCRdb on the PCR reads, gives a single entry per CDR3 protein. The sample includes around 20,000 distinct CDR3 sequences, roughly 40% seen only once; the top ten take roughly 2.9%.

This sequence was found in a human donor who had recovered from COVID-19. The starting material was CD4+ T cells from blood, cultured in vitro, obtained after SARS-CoV-2 vaccination. This rearrangement joins TRBV6-5 to TRBJ1-2, with TRBD1 as a possible D gene (5 bases). CDR3 sequence (DNA): TGTGCCAGCAGTTACCAATTACAGGACTATGGCTACACCTTC. It yields the protein CASSYQLQDYGYTF.